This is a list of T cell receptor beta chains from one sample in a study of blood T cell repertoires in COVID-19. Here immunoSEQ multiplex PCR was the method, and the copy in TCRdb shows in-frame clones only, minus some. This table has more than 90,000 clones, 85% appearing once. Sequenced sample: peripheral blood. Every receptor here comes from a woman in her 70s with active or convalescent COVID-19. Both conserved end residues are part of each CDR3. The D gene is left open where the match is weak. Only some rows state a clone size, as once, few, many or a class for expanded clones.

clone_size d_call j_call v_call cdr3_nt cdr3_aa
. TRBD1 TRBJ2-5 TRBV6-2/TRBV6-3 TGTGCCAGCAGTTACTCGATCCTAAGGACAGGGATAAAGGATAGCCAAGAGACCCAGTACTTC CASSYSILRTGIKDSQETQYF
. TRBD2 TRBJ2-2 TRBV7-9 TGTGCCAGCAGCCTTTTAGCGGGAGGTTACACCGGGGAGCTGTTTTTT CASSLLAGGYTGELFF
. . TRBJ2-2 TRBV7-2 TGTGCCAGCAGCTTATGGCGGTCGGCGAACACCGGGGAGCTGTTTTTT CASSLWRSANTGELFF
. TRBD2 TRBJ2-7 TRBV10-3 TGTGCCTCAATGGACAGGGTCGGCACTAGCGGGAGCTCCTACGAGCAGTACTTC CASMDRVGTSGSSYEQYF
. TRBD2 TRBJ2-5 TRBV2 TGTGCCAGCAGTGAGGAGCTAGCGGGGGGCCAAGAGACCCAGTACTTC CASSEELAGGQETQYF
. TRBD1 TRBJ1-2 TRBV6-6 TGTGCCAGCAGCCACACCCCGACAGGGGAGACCTTC CASSHTPTGETF
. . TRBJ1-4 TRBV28 TGTGCCAGCAGGCTTGCCGGGGGACTGTTTTTT CASRLAGGLFF
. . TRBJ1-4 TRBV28 TGTGCCAGCAGACCCTTCGACAGGAATGAAAAACTGTTTTTT CASRPFDRNEKLFF
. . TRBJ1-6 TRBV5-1 TGCGCCAGCAGGTACGGGATGGGCAATTCACCCCTCCACTTT CASRYGMGNSPLHF
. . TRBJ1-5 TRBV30 TGTGCCTGGAGTGTACAGGCGGGGGCTCAGAGGATCGGGCCCCAGCATTTT CAWSVQAGAQRIGPQHF
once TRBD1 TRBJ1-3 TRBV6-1 TGTGCCAGCAGTGAAGCGACAGGGGGTTCCTCTGGAAACACCATATATTTT CASSEATGGSSGNTIYF
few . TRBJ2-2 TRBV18 TGTGCCAGCTCTGACAGGTCGAACACCGGGGAGCTGTTTTTT CASSDRSNTGELFF
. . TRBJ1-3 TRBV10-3 TGTGCCATCAGTGACTCAGGAAAAAGCTCTGGAAACACCATATATTTT CAISDSGKSSGNTIYF
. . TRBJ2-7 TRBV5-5 TGTGCCAGCAGCTCCCGATCGACTAGTAACTCCTACGAGCAGTACTTC CASSSRSTSNSYEQYF
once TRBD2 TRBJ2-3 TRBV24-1 TGTGCCACCAGTGATCCCGGGAGGACTAGCGGGGGCGCGCAGTATTTT CATSDPGRTSGGAQYF
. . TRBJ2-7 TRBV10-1 TGCGCCAGCATTTTAGAGCAGTACTTC CASILEQYF
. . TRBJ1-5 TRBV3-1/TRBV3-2 TGTGCCAGCAGCCAAGGGGGAAGGGGCAGCCCCCAGCATTTT CASSQGGRGSPQHF
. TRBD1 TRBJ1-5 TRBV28 TGTGCCAGCAGTTTGTACAGGGGCGATCAGCCCCAGCATTTT CASSLYRGDQPQHF
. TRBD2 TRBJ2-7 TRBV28 TGTGCCAGCAGCTTCGGGACTAGTCGTGGTAACTTC CASSFGTSRGNF
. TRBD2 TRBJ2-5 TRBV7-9 TGTGCCAGCAGCTCCGGAAACAATTGGGGACTAGCCAAACAAGAGACCCAGTACTTC CASSSGNNWGLAKQETQYF
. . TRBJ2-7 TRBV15 TGTGCCACCAGCAGAGCGGGGGGCCCCTACGAGCAGTACTTC CATSRAGGPYEQYF
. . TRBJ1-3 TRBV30 TGTGCCTCCCCCGCGGGCTCTGGAAACACCATATATTTT CASPAGSGNTIYF
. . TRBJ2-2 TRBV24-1 TGTGCCACCGACGGGGGTTACAACACCGGGGAGCTGTTTTTT CATDGGYNTGELFF
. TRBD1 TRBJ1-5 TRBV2 TGTGCCAGCAGTGGGCAGGGGGCGAGTCAGCCCCAGCATTTT CASSGQGASQPQHF
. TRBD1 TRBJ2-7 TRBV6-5 TGTGCCAGTAGACAGGGGGGGGGTTCCGAGCAGTACTTC CASRQGGGSEQYF
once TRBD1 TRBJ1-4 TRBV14 TGTGCCAGCAGCCAAAGCCCTGCGGGACAGGGAAATGAAAAACTGTTTTTT CASSQSPAGQGNEKLFF
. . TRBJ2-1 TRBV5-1 TGCGCCAGCAGCTTGGACAGGCCGTCCTACAATGAGCAGTTCTTC CASSLDRPSYNEQFF
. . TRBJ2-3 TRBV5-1 TGCGCCAGCAGCTTATGGGCGTCAACTAGCACAGATACGCAGTATTTT CASSLWASTSTDTQYF
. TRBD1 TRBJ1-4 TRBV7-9 TGTGCCAGCGGATCAGGGGGCAACCGCAATGAAAAACTGTTTTTT CASGSGGNRNEKLFF
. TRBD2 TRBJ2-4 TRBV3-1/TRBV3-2 TGTGCCAGCAGCCCGGGACTAGCGAAGAAAAACATTCAGTACTTC CASSPGLAKKNIQYF
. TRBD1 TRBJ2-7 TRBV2 TGTGCCAGCAGTGTCCAGGGGGCTCACGAGCAGTACTTC CASSVQGAHEQYF
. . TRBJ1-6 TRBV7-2 TGTGCCAGCAGCCTCAGGGAAGGCTATAATTCACCCCTCCACTTT CASSLREGYNSPLHF
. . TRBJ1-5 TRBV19 TGTGCCAGTGGACAGACATACAATCAGCCCCAGCATTTT CASGQTYNQPQHF
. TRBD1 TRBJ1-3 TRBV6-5 TGTGCCAGCAGCCGACAGGGCTCCGGAAACACCATATATTTT CASSRQGSGNTIYF
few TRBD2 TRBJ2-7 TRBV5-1 TGCGCCAGCAGCTTGGTGCCTAGCGGGACCTACGAGCAGTACTTC CASSLVPSGTYEQYF
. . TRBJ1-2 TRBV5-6 TGTGCCAGCAGCTTGGTCGGGGGATCCTATGGCTACACCTTC CASSLVGGSYGYTF
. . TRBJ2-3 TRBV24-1 TGTGCCACCAGTGGCGACACTGATACGCAGTATTTT CATSGDTDTQYF
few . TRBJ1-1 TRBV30 TGTGCCTGGGACTATGAGGACACTGAAGCTTTCTTT CAWDYEDTEAFF
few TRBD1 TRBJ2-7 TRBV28 TGTGCCAGCAGTTCCCTCACAGGGGTCGAGCAGTACTTC CASSSLTGVEQYF